One and the same sample provided the 24 T cell receptor beta chains below, sequenced in a study of T cell repertoires in cytomegalovirus infection (dated by TCRdb to the late 2010s). These reads were obtained on an Illumina HiSeq 1500. The public reads were reprocessed in TCRdb via fastp at Q25 and MiXCR, keeping in-frame beta chains. Every CDR3 protein is listed once, alongside the most common genes and DNA of its rows. The sample includes just over 450,000 distinct CDR3 sequences, with approximately 42% observed a single time. Around 44% of the sample is taken by the ten largest. No antigen has been identified for these receptors. According to the study, the label for this sample's treatment or condition signals: in vitro stimulation with specific CMV peptide epitopes to enrich CMV-specific T cells. Material: cultured PBMCs, obtained from culture after CMV antigen stimulation. The receptors derive from a human donor in good health (CMV status not recorded). Some clones in this sample may be carry-over from other donors' samples.

This clonotype was recorded once. This sequence joins TRBV11-3 and TRBJ2-7, with D unclear. Germline CDR1 and CDR2: SGHNT and YENEEA. Trimming removed 2 bases from V and 5 bases from J, with 13 bases in between. This CDR3 contains 14 residues. In DNA, the CDR3 is TGTGCCAGCAGCTTACCCGGCCAATTCCACGAGCAGTACTTC. Translating gives CASSLPGQFHEQYF.

This clonotype showed up just once. The chain uses TRBV20-1 and TRBJ2-2; D not certain. The length of the CDR3 is 12 residues. V was pared by 5 bases and J by 5 bases, with 9 bases between. Germline V gene lookup returns CDR1 DFQATT and CDR2 SNEGSKA (reference sequence). CDR3 region: CSAQGPTGELFF. CDR3 sequence (DNA): TGCAGTGCTCAAGGACCGACCGGGGAGCTGTTTTTT.

The chain recombines TRBV6-8 with TRBJ2-1, with D maybe TRBD2 (5 bases). Germline CDR1 and CDR2: MNHGY and SAAAGT. The V end was cut by 5 bases, the J end by 0 bases, with 11 bases between. This CDR3 is 15 amino acids long. The CDR3 sequence: CASSNSARSYNEQFF. The CDR3 bases are TGTGCCAGCAGTAATAGCGCCCGCTCCTACAATGAGCAGTTCTTC.

The V and J genes are TRBV4-1 and TRBJ2-7; 7 bases align to TRBD1. Trimming cost V 4 bases and J 0 bases; bases outside gene matches: 15. CDR3 length: 18 amino acids. Germline-derived CDR1 and CDR2 are MGHRA and YSYEKL. Written as DNA, the CDR3 is TGCGCCAGCAGCCCCTTCCCCTCGGACAGGCCGACCTCCTACGAGCAGTACTTC. It is translated as CASSPFPSDRPTSYEQYF.

The CDR3 loop is CASSLDRNSPLHF. DNA for the CDR3: TGTGCCAGCAGCTTAGACCGCAATTCACCCCTCCACTTT. This chain connects TRBV7-2 to TRBJ1-6; D remains ambiguous. Looked up from germline, CDR1 is SGHTA and CDR2 is FQGNSA. The CDR3 has 13 residues. V was clipped by 1 base and J by 7 bases, with 5 bases between them.

The gene calls are TRBV27 and TRBJ2-7, with TRBD1 identical over 10 bases. Trimming cost V 4 bases and J 7 bases; bases outside gene matches: 7. CDR1 is MNHEY, CDR2 SMNVEV, per germline (reference sequence). The CDR3 loop spans 14 amino acids. Here the CDR3 reads CASSSGQGLGEQYF. The CDR3, as DNA: TGTGCCAGCAGTTCGGGACAGGGGTTGGGGGAGCAGTACTTC.

The rearrangement links TRBV12-3 or TRBV12-4 to TRBJ1-1; 7 bases are a match to TRBD1. The CDR3 consists of 14 residues. The ends lost 5 bases at V and 2 bases at J; junction bases unmatched: 5. CDR3: CASSIQGFNTEAFF. The CDR3 DNA reads TGTGCCAGCAGTATACAGGGGTTCAACACTGAAGCTTTCTTT.

The chain carries TRBV6-5 and TRBJ2-1; 8 bases agree with TRBD1. V lost 6 bases and J lost 0; bases outside the gene matches: 4. The CDR3 is 15 amino acids. Germline V gene data show CDR1 as MNHEY and CDR2 as SVGAGI. CDR3 nucleotides: TGTGCCAGCAGGCCCGACAGGGGCTCCTACAATGAGCAGTTCTTC. Protein sequence: CASRPDRGSYNEQFF.

The V and J genes are TRBV11-2 and TRBJ1-1; a weak D match, TRBD1 (5 bases). Germline V gives CDR1 SGHAT, CDR2 FQNNGV. Trimming pared 5 bases from V and 4 bases from J, leaving 11 bases between. This CDR3 is built from 13 residues. The CDR3 here is CASSQAGFTEAFF. The DNA of the CDR3 is TGTGCCAGCAGCCAGGCAGGGTTCACTGAAGCTTTCTTT.

The J gene is TRBJ2-3, the V gene TRBV20-1; tentatively, D is TRBD2 (6 bases). Trimming stripped 7 bases from V and 0 bases from J, with 17 bases between. Germline V gives CDR1 DFQATT, CDR2 SNEGSKA (reference sequence). There are 15 residues in the CDR3. The CDR3 coding sequence is TGCAGTGTCCCGGGGGTCCGCAGCAGCACAGATACGCAGTATTTT. Its translation is CSVPGVRSSTDTQYF.

The chain has TRBV5-8 and TRBJ1-5; possible D gene TRBD1, 6 bases. This CDR3 has 15 residues. Germline CDR1 and CDR2: SGHTS and YDEGEE. V lost 2 bases and J lost 3, with 12 bases in between. CDR3 region: CASSFVDSLNQPQHF. CDR3 in DNA: TGTGCCAGCAGCTTCGTGGACAGCCTCAATCAGCCCCAGCATTTT.

The chain couples TRBV7-2 to TRBJ2-1; D possibly uses TRBD1 or TRBD2 (7 bases each). V shed 5 bases and J shed 10 bases, with 12 bases lying between them. The CDR3 runs 12 residues. Germline lookup yields CDR1 SGHTA and CDR2 FQGNSA. CDR3 residues: CASSPQGGEQFF. The DNA of the CDR3 is TGTGCCAGCAGCCCCCAGGGGGGGGAGCAGTTCTTC. Using reference TRBV7-2 and TRBJ2-1 for the parts outside the CDR3, the full variable domain is GAGVSQSPSNKVTEKGKDVELRCDPISGHTALYWYRQSLGQGLEFLIYFQGNSAPDKSGLPSDRFSAERTGGSVSTLTIQRTQQEDSAVYLCASSPQGGEQFFGPGTRLTVL.

Ten or more counts support this clonotype. This chain links TRBV7-9 with TRBJ2-7; 9 nucleotides match TRBD2. Germline CDR1 SEHNR, CDR2 FQNEAQ (reference sequence). The CDR3 contains 15 residues. The V gene end was trimmed by 1 base and the J gene end by 3 bases; junction bases not matched to a gene: 4. The CDR3 DNA is TGTGCCAGCAGCTTAGGGGGGACTAGCAGCTACGAGCAGTACTTC. Amino acid sequence: CASSLGGTSSYEQYF.

The sample holds many counts of this clonotype. This sequence joins TRBV7-2 and TRBJ2-3; D is unclear. The CDR3 contains 15 residues. The ends were cut back, 2 bases at V and 3 bases at J, with 12 bases in the middle. Germline V gene data show CDR1 as SGHTA and CDR2 as FQGNSA. This chain's CDR3 is CASSLTRQATDTQYF. The CDR3 nucleotides read TGTGCCAGCAGCTTAACACGGCAGGCAACAGATACGCAGTATTTT.

A few counts support this clonotype. The J gene is TRBJ1-2, the V gene TRBV7-8, with a tentative D call TRBD1 (6 bases). V was shortened by 5 bases and J by 0 bases, with 13 bases between the two germline ends. The CDR3 length is 15 residues. Germline V gives CDR1 SGHVS, CDR2 FQNEAQ. Here the CDR3 DNA reads TGTGCCAGCAGCCCTCGGACAGCAGCTAACTATGGCTACACCTTC. Amino acid sequence: CASSPRTAANYGYTF. Full variable domain (rest looked up from reference TRBV7-8 and TRBJ1-2): GAGVSQSPRYKVAKRGQDVALRCDPISGHVSLFWYQQALGQGPEFLTYFQNEAQLDKSGLPSDRFFAERPEGSVSTLKIQRTQQEDSAVYLCASSPRTAANYGYTFGSGTRLTVV.

On this clonotype itself: At one boundary the junction diverges from the germline segment, which might be a read error. The V and J genes are TRBV24-1 and TRBJ2-1, with 7 bases that match TRBD1. Germline values: CDR1 KGHDR, CDR2 SFDVKD. The CDR3 extends over 9 amino acids. The CDR3 bases are TGTGCCACCCGGGACAGCTTGCTCTTC. Encoded protein: CATRDSLLF.

The gene calls are TRBV4-1 and TRBJ2-1, with TRBD1 matching over 10 bases. Germline V gene data show CDR1 as MGHRA and CDR2 as YSYEKL. This CDR3 comprises 16 residues. V was clipped by 0 bases and J by 5 bases; unmatched bases: 4. CDR3 sequence (DNA): TGCGCCAGCAGCCAAGATGGACAGGGGGGCGACAATGAGCAGTTCTTC. Translation: CASSQDGQGGDNEQFF.

J is TRBJ2-1 and V is TRBV7-2; 10 nucleotides align to TRBD1. Trimming removed 1 base from V and 8 bases from J; junction bases left unmatched: 2. The CDR3 has 14 residues. CDR1 SGHTA and CDR2 FQGNSA come from the germline V gene. CDR3 coding DNA: TGTGCCAGCAGCTTAGGACAGGGGGCGTATGAGCAGTTCTTC. Protein: CASSLGQGAYEQFF.

The chain combines TRBV4-2 with TRBJ1-2; D possibly corresponds to TRBD1 (6 bases). The CDR3 length is 16 residues. V was pared by 0 bases and J by 5 bases, with 16 bases between. CDR1 LGHNA and CDR2 YNFKEQ come from the germline V gene. CDR3 nucleotides: TGTGCCAGCAGCCAAGATGCACAGGGAGCCGGGTATGGCTACACCTTC. Residues: CASSQDAQGAGYGYTF.

There are a few counts of this clonotype. The V gene is TRBV7-2, the J gene TRBJ2-1; D uncertain. The CDR3 has 13 residues. Germline-derived CDR1 and CDR2 are SGHTA and FQGNSA. The V and J ends lost 7 bases and 9 bases respectively, with 16 bases between them. The CDR3 is CASTTNVGAEQFF. As DNA, the CDR3 is TGTGCCAGCACCACAAACGTCGGCGCTGAGCAGTTCTTC.

The V and J genes are TRBV6-6 and TRBJ1-4; TRBD1 might be the D (6 bases). The CDR3 extends over 17 amino acids. V lost 5 bases and J 4 bases, leaving 20 bases between the germline ends. Germline lookup yields CDR1 MNHNY and CDR2 SVGAGI (reference sequence). The CDR3 sequence: CASSTGRGTAHNEKLFF. In nucleotides, the CDR3 is TGTGCCAGCAGTACAGGGAGGGGCACGGCCCATAATGAAAAACTGTTTTTT.

This clonotype was observed many times. The chain couples TRBV7-2 to TRBJ2-5, with D perhaps being TRBD1 or TRBD2 (7 bases each). CDR1 is SGHTA, CDR2 FQGNSA, per germline. The V and J ends lost 5 bases and 1 base respectively, with 14 bases between them. This CDR3 has 15 residues. The CDR3 region has the DNA TGTGCCAGCAGCCGACAGGGAGGGACCCAAGAGACCCAGTACTTC. This codes for CASSRQGGTQETQYF. The full variable domain, in which reference TRBV7-2 and TRBJ2-5 provide the parts outside the CDR3, is GAGVSQSPSNKVTEKGKDVELRCDPISGHTALYWYRQSLGQGLEFLIYFQGNSAPDKSGLPSDRFSAERTGGSVSTLTIQRTQQEDSAVYLCASSRQGGTQETQYFGPGTRLLVL.

This rearrangement joins TRBV7-8 to TRBJ2-5; TRBD1 might be the D (6 bases). The CDR3 totals 14 residues. The germline V and J ends were trimmed by 2 bases and 4 bases, with 11 bases remaining between them. Germline lookup yields CDR1 SGHVS and CDR2 FQNEAQ. The CDR3 region is CASSLRTARETQYF. In DNA form, the CDR3 reads TGTGCCAGCAGCTTACGGACAGCCAGAGAGACCCAGTACTTC.

The rearrangement uses TRBV11-2 and TRBJ2-1; 7 positions match TRBD2. Germline CDR1 and CDR2: SGHAT and FQNNGV. This CDR3 spans 17 amino acids. V shed 1 base and J 3 bases; nucleotides not matched to a gene: 9. CDR3 bases: TGTGCCAGCAGCTTAGGGGGGTGGCGGGGGAGCTACAATGAGCAGTTCTTC. It is translated as CASSLGGWRGSYNEQFF.